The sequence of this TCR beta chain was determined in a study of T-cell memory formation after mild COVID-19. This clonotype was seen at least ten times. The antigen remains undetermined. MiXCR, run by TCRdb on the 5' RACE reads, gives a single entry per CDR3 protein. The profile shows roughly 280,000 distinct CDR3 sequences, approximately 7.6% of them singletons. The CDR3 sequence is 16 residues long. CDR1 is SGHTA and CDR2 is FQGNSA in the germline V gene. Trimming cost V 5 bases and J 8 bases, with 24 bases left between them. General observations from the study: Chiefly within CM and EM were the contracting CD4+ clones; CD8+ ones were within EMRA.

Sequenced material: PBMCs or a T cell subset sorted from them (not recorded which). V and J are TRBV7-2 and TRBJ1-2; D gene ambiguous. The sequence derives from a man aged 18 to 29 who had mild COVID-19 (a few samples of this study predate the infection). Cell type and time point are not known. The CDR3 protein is CASSHQTTTPGAGYTF. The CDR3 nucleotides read TGTGCCAGCAGCCACCAAACCACCACTCCAGGTGCAGGCTACACCTTC.